Following are 8 T cell receptor beta chains from one sample sequenced in a study of T cell repertoires in cytomegalovirus infection. TCRdb re-called the reads through MiXCR, storing one row per CDR3 protein. The table includes 750,000 to 950,000 distinct CDR3 sequences, roughly 28% detected once. Which antigens these TCRs recognize remains unknown. Sequencing used cultured CD8+ T cells from PBMCs, obtained from culture after CMV antigen stimulation. These TCRs come from a human donor in good health (CMV status not recorded). Some clones in this sample may be carry-over from other donors' samples.

In this sample, this clonotype turned up a few times. The chain has TRBV6-5 and TRBJ2-6; 7 nucleotides match TRBD1. V lost 1 base to trimming and J lost 2 bases; unmatched junction nucleotides: 5. The CDR3 contains 17 residues. Per germline, CDR1 MNHEY and CDR2 SVGAGI. The CDR3 DNA follows: TGTGCCAGCAGTTACTATACCGGGACAGCTGGGGCCAACGTCCTGACTTTC. Protein product: CASSYYTGTAGANVLTF.

This clonotype has only a few counts. The rearrangement uses TRBV27 and TRBJ1-4, with D uncertain. The V end lost 2 bases, the J end lost 5 bases, and 9 bases lay between the germline ends. Per the germline V gene, CDR1 is MNHEY and CDR2 is SMNVEV (reference sequence). The CDR3 sequence is 14 residues long. The CDR3 protein is CASSLDPWNEKLFF. The CDR3 DNA sequence: TGTGCCAGCAGTTTAGACCCCTGGAATGAAAAACTGTTTTTT.

The V and J genes are TRBV20-1 and TRBJ2-7; D not certain. The V end was cut by 6 bases, the J end by 2 bases, with 20 bases between. The CDR3 contains 15 residues. The V gene's germline CDR1 is DFQATT and CDR2 SNEGSKA (reference sequence). DNA for the CDR3: TGCAGTGCCGAGAAGGTGTTAGCAGGCACCTACGAGCAGTACTTC. It codes for CSAEKVLAGTYEQYF.

This clonotype came up many times. The chain joins TRBV12-3 or TRBV12-4 to TRBJ1-1, with 7 bases identical to TRBD1. V was clipped by 6 bases and J by 2 bases; unmatched bases: 12. This CDR3 region has 16 residues. CDR3 region: CASRNTWDRLNTEAFF. The DNA of the CDR3 is TGTGCCAGCAGAAATACCTGGGACAGACTAAACACTGAAGCTTTCTTT.

J is TRBJ2-3 and V is TRBV14; D not resolved. V was trimmed by 0 bases and J by 0 bases, leaving 7 bases between them. The germline V gene encodes CDR1 SGHDN and CDR2 FVKESK. The CDR3 consists of 15 residues. The CDR3 DNA is TGTGCCAGCAGCCAAGAAAGTACTAGCACAGATACGCAGTATTTT. Protein: CASSQESTSTDTQYF.

The chain is built from TRBV7-9 and TRBJ2-5, with 7 bases lining up with TRBD2. Germline CDR1 and CDR2: SEHNR and FQNEAQ (reference sequence). CDR3 length: 16 amino acids. J gave up 9 bases and V 5 bases, and 18 bases lay outside the gene matches. CDR3 DNA sequence: TGTGCCAGCAGCCAAAAGTCGGGGGGTCCCTATGAGGCCCAGTACTTC. Residues: CASSQKSGGPYEAQYF.

The V gene is TRBV5-1, the J gene TRBJ2-7, with D possibly being TRBD1 (6 bases). V was trimmed by 7 bases and J by 2 bases, leaving 13 bases between them. The CDR3 totals 13 residues. Germline CDR1 and CDR2: SGHRS and YFSETQ. DNA of the CDR3: TGCGCCAGCGGCGTGGGGGCTACCTACGAGCAGTACTTC. Translated: CASGVGATYEQYF.

CDR3 sequence: CASSQGRKPPHGYTF. CDR3 sequence (DNA): TGTGCCAGCAGCCAAGGTCGGAAACCTCCCCATGGCTACACCTTC. The chain has TRBV14 and TRBJ1-2; no clear D. Trimming removed 1 base from V and 6 bases from J, with 15 bases in between. The CDR3 is made up of 15 amino acids. From germline, CDR1 is SGHDN and CDR2 FVKESK. Full variable domain (rest looked up from reference TRBV14 and TRBJ1-2): EAGVTQFPSHSVIEKGQTVTLRCDPISGHDNLYWYRRVMGKEIKFLLHFVKESKQDESGMPNNRFLAERTGGTYSTLKVQPAELEDSGVYFCASSQGRKPPHGYTFGSGTRLTVV.